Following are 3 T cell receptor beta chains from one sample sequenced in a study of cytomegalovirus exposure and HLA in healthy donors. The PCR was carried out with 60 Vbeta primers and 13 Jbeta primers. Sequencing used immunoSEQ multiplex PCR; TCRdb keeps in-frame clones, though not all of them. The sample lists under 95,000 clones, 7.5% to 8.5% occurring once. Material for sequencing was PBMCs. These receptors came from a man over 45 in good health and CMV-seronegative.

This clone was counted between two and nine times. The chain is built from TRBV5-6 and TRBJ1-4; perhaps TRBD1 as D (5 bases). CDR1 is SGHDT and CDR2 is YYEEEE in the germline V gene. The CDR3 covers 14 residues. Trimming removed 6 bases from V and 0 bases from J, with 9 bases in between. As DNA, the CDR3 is TGTGCCAGCATCGGGACTGCAACTAATGAAAAACTGTTTTTT. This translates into CASIGTATNEKLFF.

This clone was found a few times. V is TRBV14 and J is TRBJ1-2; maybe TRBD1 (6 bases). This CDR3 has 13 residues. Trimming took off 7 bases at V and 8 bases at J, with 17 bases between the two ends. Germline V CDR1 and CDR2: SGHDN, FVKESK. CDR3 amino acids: CASKRSGAGGYTF. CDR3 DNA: TGTGCCAGCAAGAGGTCAGGGGCCGGGGGCTACACCTTC. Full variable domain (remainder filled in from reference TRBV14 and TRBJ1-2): EAGVTQFPSHSVIEKGQTVTLRCDPISGHDNLYWYRRVMGKEIKFLLHFVKESKQDESGMPNNRFLAERTGGTYSTLKVQPAELEDSGVYFCASKRSGAGGYTFGSGTRLTVV.

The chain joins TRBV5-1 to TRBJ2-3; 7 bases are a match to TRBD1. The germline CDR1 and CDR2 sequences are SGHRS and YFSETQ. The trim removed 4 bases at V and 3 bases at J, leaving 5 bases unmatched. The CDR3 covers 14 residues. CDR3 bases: TGCGCCAGCAGCCCGGGACAGAGGACAGATACGCAGTATTTT. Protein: CASSPGQRTDTQYF. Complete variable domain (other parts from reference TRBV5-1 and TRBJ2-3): KAGVTQTPRYLIKTRGQQVTLSCSPISGHRSVSWYQQTPGQGLQFLFEYFSETQRNKGNFPGRFSGRQFSNSRSEMNVSTLELGDSALYLCASSPGQRTDTQYFGPGTRLTVL.